The rows below give T cell receptor beta chains drawn from one sample of a study of T-cell reconstitution after alpha-beta-depleted transplantation in children. Via MiXCR, TCRdb re-called the PCR reads, giving one row per CDR3 protein. Among over 400,000 distinct CDR3 sequences listed, 12% were seen once. The specimen was PBMCs from the stem cell graft donor, collected from the stem cell graft. The receptors originated from a human donor who donated a stem cell graft to a child with combined immunodeficiency. Both conserved end residues are part of each CDR3. D genes are given only for firm matches. Only some rows state a clone size, as once, few, many or a class for expanded clones.

clone size: many; V gene: TRBV7-2; CDR3 length: 16; J gene: TRBJ2-5; D gene: NA; CDR3 protein: CASSSDTGFWQETQYF; CDR3 DNA: TGTGCCAGCAGCTCGGACACAGGGTTCTGGCAAGAGACCCAGTACTTC
clone size: many; V gene: TRBV29-1; CDR3 length: 15; J gene: TRBJ2-2; D gene: TRBD1; CDR3 protein: CSVEGGQGAAGELFF; CDR3 DNA: TGCAGCGTTGAAGGGGGACAGGGGGCTGCCGGGGAGCTGTTTTTT
clone size: few; V gene: TRBV20-1; CDR3 length: 13; J gene: TRBJ2-1; D gene: NA; CDR3 protein: CSARPTAYNEQFF; CDR3 DNA: TGCAGTGCTAGACCCACAGCGTACAATGAGCAGTTCTTC
clone size: NA; V gene: TRBV29-1; CDR3 length: 13; J gene: TRBJ2-1; D gene: NA; CDR3 protein: CSVGTQSYNEQFF; CDR3 DNA: TGCAGCGTTGGAACACAGTCCTACAATGAGCAGTTCTTC
clone size: many; V gene: TRBV29-1; CDR3 length: 14; J gene: TRBJ2-1; D gene: TRBD2; CDR3 protein: CSIEIAGARNEQFF; CDR3 DNA: TGCAGCATCGAAATAGCGGGAGCTCGGAATGAGCAGTTCTTC
clone size: NA; V gene: TRBV4-3; CDR3 length: 15; J gene: TRBJ1-1; D gene: NA; CDR3 protein: CASSQEPALNTEAFF; CDR3 DNA: TGCGCCAGCAGCCAAGAACCCGCCCTGAACACTGAAGCTTTCTTT
clone size: many; V gene: TRBV20-1; CDR3 length: 13; J gene: TRBJ2-5; D gene: NA; CDR3 protein: CSAVAATKETQYF; CDR3 DNA: TGCAGTGCTGTAGCGGCGACTAAAGAGACCCAGTACTTC
clone size: few; V gene: TRBV12-3/TRBV12-4; CDR3 length: 15; J gene: TRBJ1-4; D gene: TRBD1; CDR3 protein: CASSPGQPSNEKLFF; CDR3 DNA: TGTGCCAGCAGTCCGGGACAGCCGAGTAATGAAAAACTGTTTTTT
clone size: NA; V gene: TRBV3-1; CDR3 length: 19; J gene: TRBJ2-1; D gene: NA; CDR3 protein: CASSQVVDRRGDLYNEQFF; CDR3 DNA: TGTGCCAGCAGCCAAGTCGTTGACCGCAGAGGGGACCTTTACAATGAGCAGTTCTTC
clone size: many; V gene: TRBV6-2/TRBV6-3; CDR3 length: 14; J gene: TRBJ2-1; D gene: TRBD2; CDR3 protein: CASRLAGAYNEQFF; CDR3 DNA: TGTGCCAGCCGACTAGCGGGAGCATACAATGAGCAGTTCTTC
clone size: NA; V gene: TRBV7-9; CDR3 length: 18; J gene: TRBJ2-7; D gene: TRBD1; CDR3 protein: CASSSVTGQGATFNEQYF; CDR3 DNA: TGTGCCAGCAGCTCCGTGACGGGACAGGGGGCAACCTTCAACGAGCAGTACTTC
clone size: NA; V gene: TRBV10-3; CDR3 length: 13; J gene: TRBJ1-3; D gene: NA; CDR3 protein: CAITDSTGNTIYF; CDR3 DNA: TGTGCCATCACGGACAGCACTGGAAACACCATATATTTT
clone size: many; V gene: TRBV12-3/TRBV12-4; CDR3 length: 13; J gene: TRBJ2-3; D gene: NA; CDR3 protein: CASSLRRTDTQYF; CDR3 DNA: TGTGCCAGCAGTTTAAGGAGGACAGATACGCAGTATTTT
clone size: many; V gene: TRBV3-1; CDR3 length: 16; J gene: TRBJ2-5; D gene: NA; CDR3 protein: CASSQGFGSYQETQYF; CDR3 DNA: TGTGCCAGCAGCCAAGGGTTCGGGTCGTACCAAGAGACCCAGTACTTC